This TCR beta chain appears in the sequencing data of a study of control samples from healthy donors and cancer patients. The CDR3 is 15 amino acids. V lost 3 bases to trimming and J lost 5 bases, with 14 bases between them. Germline assignment: CDR1 LNHDA and CDR2 SQIVND (reference sequence). Only in-frame clones appear in the TCRdb table, and some are missing; sequencing was by immunoSEQ multiplex PCR. Among tens of thousands of clones listed, 91% were seen once. This chain connects TRBV19 to TRBJ1-5; D unclear. The source material was blood. The TCR comes from a woman aged 25 to 39 in good health. The CDR3 here is CASSISHHGDQPQHF. CDR3 coding DNA: TGTGCCAGTAGTATTTCTCACCACGGCGATCAGCCCCAGCATTTT.